A selection of T cell receptor beta chains follows, all from one sample in a study of blood T cell repertoires in COVID-19. This table comes from immunoSEQ multiplex PCR, and its TCRdb copy is limited to in-frame clones, with some not included. The sample has 160,000 or so clones, roughly 78% seen once; the top ten hold around 8.1%. Material for sequencing was peripheral blood. Receptors were obtained from an older woman with COVID-19, enrolled during active disease. CDR3s include the opening cysteine and the closing phenylalanine or tryptophan. A D gene is named only where the DNA matches it firmly. Where a row states a size, it is once, few, many or the class of an expanded clone; other rows omit it.

size,V,J,D,CDR3,DNA
NA,TRBV11-3,TRBJ2-3,TRBD1,CASSLSWGTDADTQYF,TGTGCCAGCAGCTTATCATGGGGGACAGATGCAGATACGCAGTATTTT
NA,TRBV6-4,TRBJ2-5,TRBD2,CASSDSSGIEETQYF,TGTGCCAGCAGTGACTCGAGCGGGATAGAAGAGACCCAGTACTTC
NA,TRBV21-1,TRBJ2-7,NA,CASSKKDRGEDEQYF,TGTGCCAGCAGCAAAAAGGACAGGGGCGAGGACGAGCAGTACTTC
NA,TRBV5-1,TRBJ1-2,TRBD1,CATSGQGNYGYTF,TGCGCCACTTCGGGACAGGGAAACTATGGCTACACCTTC
NA,TRBV2,TRBJ1-5,TRBD1,CARGTGASNQPQHF,TGTGCCAGAGGGACAGGCGCTAGCAATCAGCCCCAGCATTTT
NA,TRBV6-6,TRBJ1-1,TRBD1,CASTLGQGHRTEAFF,TGTGCCAGCACCCTAGGACAGGGACATCGCACTGAAGCTTTCTTT
NA,TRBV6-5,TRBJ1-1,NA,CASSLPGGTEAFF,TGTGCCAGCAGCCTCCCCGGGGGGACTGAAGCTTTCTTT
NA,TRBV6-6,TRBJ1-1,NA,CASSYPQTEAFF,TGTGCCAGCAGTTACCCGCAGACTGAAGCTTTCTTT
NA,TRBV7-8,TRBJ2-3,NA,CASSSRQRDTDTQYF,TGTGCCAGCAGCTCTCGACAGCGCGATACAGATACGCAGTATTTT
NA,TRBV28,TRBJ1-2,NA,CASSSWRWGYTF,TGTGCCAGCAGTTCATGGCGGTGGGGCTACACCTTC
NA,TRBV19,TRBJ2-1,NA,CASSIAGSGYNEQFF,TGTGCCAGTAGTATAGCGGGTAGCGGATACAATGAGCAGTTCTTC
NA,TRBV10-1,TRBJ1-1,NA,CASSGQTNTEAFF,TGCGCCAGCAGTGGACAGACAAACACTGAAGCTTTCTTT
NA,TRBV6-6,TRBJ1-5,NA,CASTSQGSNQPQHF,TGTGCCAGCACCTCACAGGGCAGCAATCAGCCCCAGCATTTT
few,TRBV7-8,TRBJ2-7,NA,CASSLAQSYEQYF,TGTGCCAGCAGCTTAGCCCAGTCCTACGAGCAGTACTTC
NA,TRBV11-3,TRBJ2-5,TRBD1,CASSHIVGTGGRETQYF,TGTGCCAGCAGCCACATCGTCGGGACAGGGGGGAGAGAGACCCAGTACTTC
NA,TRBV5-4,TRBJ2-7,TRBD2,CASSAGTSGGEEYF,TGTGCCAGCAGCGCCGGGACTAGCGGGGGGGAGGAGTACTTC
few,TRBV7-7,TRBJ2-3,TRBD2,CASSAGLAGSSTDTQYF,TGTGCTAGCAGCGCGGGACTAGCGGGATCTAGCACAGATACGCAGTATTTT
few,TRBV30,TRBJ2-2,TRBD2,CAWRSLAANTGELFF,TGTGCCTGGAGAAGCCTAGCGGCGAACACCGGGGAGCTGTTTTTT
NA,TRBV7-2,TRBJ1-4,NA,CASSFHGGNEKLFF,TGTGCCAGCAGCTTTCACGGGGGTAATGAAAAACTGTTTTTT
NA,TRBV9,TRBJ2-3,TRBD1,CASSLDGTGGQDTQYF,TGTGCCAGCAGCTTAGACGGGACAGGGGGGCAAGATACGCAGTATTTT
NA,TRBV5-1,TRBJ2-5,NA,CASSLAGYRAQETQYF,TGCGCCAGCAGCTTGGCCGGGTACAGGGCCCAAGAGACCCAGTACTTC
NA,TRBV2,TRBJ1-2,NA,CASSEIGEWGYTF,TGTGCCAGCAGTGAAATCGGGGAGTGGGGCTACACCTTC
NA,TRBV7-9,TRBJ1-1,NA,CASSLDGPEAFF,TGTGCCAGCAGCTTAGATGGCCCTGAAGCTTTCTTT
NA,TRBV5-1,TRBJ1-6,NA,CASSLGGNSPLHF,TGCGCCAGCAGCTTGGGCGGTAATTCACCCCTCCACTTT
NA,TRBV18,TRBJ1-4,NA,CASSPVDSSNEKLFF,TGTGCCAGCTCACCAGTTGACAGTTCTAATGAAAAACTGTTTTTT
NA,TRBV14,TRBJ2-1,TRBD2,CASSQGVSGGNNEQFF,TGTGCCAGCAGCCAAGGAGTCAGCGGGGGAAACAATGAGCAGTTCTTC
NA,TRBV28,TRBJ1-2,TRBD1,CASRGMGQVFYGYTF,TGTGCCAGCAGGGGGATGGGACAGGTGTTTTATGGCTACACCTTC
NA,TRBV14,TRBJ2-1,NA,CASSLGTFTEQFF,TGTGCCAGCAGCCTAGGGACATTTACTGAGCAGTTCTTC
NA,TRBV25-1,TRBJ2-3,TRBD2,CASTDTSVGGDTQYF,TGTGCCAGCACCGATACTAGCGTTGGGGGAGATACGCAGTATTTT
once,TRBV7-2,TRBJ1-2,NA,CASSLVATNYGYTF,TGTGCCAGCAGCTTAGTGGCAACTAACTATGGCTACACCTTC
many,TRBV25-1,TRBJ2-5,TRBD1,CASSEFQGAGETQYF,TGTGCCAGCAGTGAATTCCAGGGGGCGGGTGAGACCCAGTACTTC
NA,TRBV14,TRBJ1-2,NA,CASSHGTLGGYTF,TGTGCCAGCAGCCACGGGACATTAGGAGGCTACACCTTC
NA,TRBV7-8,TRBJ1-2,NA,CASSFLLDRNHYTF,TGTGCCAGCAGCTTCCTCCTCGACAGAAATCACTACACCTTC
once,TRBV6-5,TRBJ1-2,NA,CATLAGDYGYTF,TGTGCCACCTTGGCAGGGGACTATGGCTACACCTTC
NA,TRBV7-9,TRBJ2-7,NA,CASSFPGTYEQYF,TGTGCCAGCAGCTTCCCGGGGACATACGAGCAGTACTTC
few,TRBV12-3/TRBV12-4,TRBJ2-3,NA,CASSLDWSTQYF,TGTGCCAGCAGCTTGGACTGGTCCACGCAGTATTTT
NA,TRBV5-6,TRBJ2-6,NA,CASIPPGNDGANVLTF,TGTGCCAGCATTCCGCCGGGTAACGACGGGGCCAACGTCCTGACTTTC